This T cell receptor (beta chain) emerged from a study of shared clonotypes between healthy human individuals. Background on the study: Researchers assigned three CD4 naive, three CD4 memory, two CD8 naive and one CD8 memory plate to each donor.

V lost 6 bases, J lost 5 bases, and 11 bases lay in between. CDR3 length: 13 amino acids. The germline CDR1 and CDR2 sequences are SGHRS and YFSETQ. As for this clone: Its antigen is as yet unknown.

Naive CD8 cells, CD45RO-negative and positively selected for CCR7, excluded terminally differentiated effector memory CD45RA+ cells. All participating donors were Caucasian adults from Nashville, Tennessee. The table came from immunoSEQ multiplex PCR; TCRdb's copy has only in-frame clones and leaves some out. The sample consists of hundreds of thousands of clones, around 95% of them appearing once. Points from the study as a whole: Generation probability values for non-shared clonotypes were lower than those for clonotypes shared by all four donors.

The rearrangement uses TRBV5-1 and TRBJ2-2; D is possibly TRBD2 (6 bases). The TCR originated in a woman in her thirties in good health. Sequencing input: naive CD8+ T cells sorted from blood. The CDR3, as DNA: TGCGCCAGCACCCCCGGGGGTACCGGGGAGCTGTTTTTT. It specifies CASTPGGTGELFF. Drawing the rest from reference TRBV5-1 and TRBJ2-2, the complete variable domain is KAGVTQTPRYLIKTRGQQVTLSCSPISGHRSVSWYQQTPGQGLQFLFEYFSETQRNKGNFPGRFSGRQFSNSRSEMNVSTLELGDSALYLCASTPGGTGELFFGEGSRLTVL.